This T cell receptor (beta chain) originates from a study of CD8+CD57+ T cells in acquired aplastic anemia. Patients included in sequencing had previously demonstrated CD8+CD57+ cell expansion by flow cytometry. Genomic DNA constituted the template upon which TCR beta VDJ and CDR3 profiling was performed. TCRdb redid the calling of the reads with MiXCR, one entry per CDR3 protein. The profile shows some 98,000 distinct CDR3 sequences, around 70% of them singletons. The V gene's germline CDR1 is SQVTM and CDR2 ANQGSEA. The CDR3 length is 13 residues. The V gene lost 3 bases and the J gene lost 5 bases, with 13 bases spanning the gap.

The source material was sorted CD4+, CD8+, or CD8+CD57+ T cells (not recorded which) from PBMCs. The origin of this receptor is a human donor with aplastic anemia. V gene TRBV29-1 combines with J gene TRBJ1-1; tentative D call: TRBD1 (5 bases). CDR3 sequence: CSVDGRVLTEAFF. As DNA, the CDR3 is TGCAGCGTTGACGGCAGGGTGTTAACTGAAGCTTTCTTT.